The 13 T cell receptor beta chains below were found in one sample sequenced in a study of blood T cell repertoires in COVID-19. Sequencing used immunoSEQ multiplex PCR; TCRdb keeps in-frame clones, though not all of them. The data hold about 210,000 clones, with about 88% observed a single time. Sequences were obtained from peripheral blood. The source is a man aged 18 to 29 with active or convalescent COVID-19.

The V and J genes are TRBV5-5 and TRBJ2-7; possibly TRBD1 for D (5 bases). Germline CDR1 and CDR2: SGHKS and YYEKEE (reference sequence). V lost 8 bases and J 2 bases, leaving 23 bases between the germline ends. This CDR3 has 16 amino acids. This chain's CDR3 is CARSLVIPRAAYEQYF. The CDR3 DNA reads TGTGCCAGGTCCCTCGTAATTCCCAGGGCTGCCTACGAGCAGTACTTC.

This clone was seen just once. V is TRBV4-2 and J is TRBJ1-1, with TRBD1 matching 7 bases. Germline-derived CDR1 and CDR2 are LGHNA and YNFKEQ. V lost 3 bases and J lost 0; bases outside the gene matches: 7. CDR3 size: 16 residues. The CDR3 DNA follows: TGTGCCAGCAGCCACAAACCGGGACAGCTGAACACTGAAGCTTTCTTT. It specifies CASSHKPGQLNTEAFF.

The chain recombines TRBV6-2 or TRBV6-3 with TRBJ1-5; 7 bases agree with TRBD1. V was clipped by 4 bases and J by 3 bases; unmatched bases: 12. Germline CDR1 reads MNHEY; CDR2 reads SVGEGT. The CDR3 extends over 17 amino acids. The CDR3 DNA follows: TGTGCCAGCAGTTCAAGAAAGACAGGGAATTTCAATCAGCCCCAGCATTTT. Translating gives CASSSRKTGNFNQPQHF.

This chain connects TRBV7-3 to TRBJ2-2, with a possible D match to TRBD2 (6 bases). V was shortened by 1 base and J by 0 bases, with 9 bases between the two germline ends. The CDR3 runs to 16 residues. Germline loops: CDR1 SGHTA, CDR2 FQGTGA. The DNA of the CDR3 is TGTGCCAGCAGCTTAAACGGGGGATCGAACACCGGGGAGCTGTTTTTT. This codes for CASSLNGGSNTGELFF. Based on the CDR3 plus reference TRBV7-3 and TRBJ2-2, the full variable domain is GAGVSQTPSNKVTEKGKYVELRCDPISGHTALYWYRQSLGQGPEFLIYFQGTGAADDSGLPNDRFFAVRPEGSVSTLKIQRTERGDSAVYLCASSLNGGSNTGELFFGEGSRLTVL.

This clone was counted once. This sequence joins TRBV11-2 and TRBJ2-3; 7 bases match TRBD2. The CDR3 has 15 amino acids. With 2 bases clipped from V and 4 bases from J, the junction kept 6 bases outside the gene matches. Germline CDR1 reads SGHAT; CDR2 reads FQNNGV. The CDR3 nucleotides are TGTGCCAGCAGCTTAACCCCGGGACTACCAGATACGCAGTATTTT. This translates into CASSLTPGLPDTQYF.

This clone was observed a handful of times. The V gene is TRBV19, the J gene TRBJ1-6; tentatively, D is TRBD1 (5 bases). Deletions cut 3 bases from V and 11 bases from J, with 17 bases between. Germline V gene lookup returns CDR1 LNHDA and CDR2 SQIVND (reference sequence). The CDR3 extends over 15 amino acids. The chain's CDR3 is CASSMKLEGRPPLHF. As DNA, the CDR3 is TGTGCCAGTAGTATGAAGTTGGAGGGGAGACCACCCCTCCACTTT.

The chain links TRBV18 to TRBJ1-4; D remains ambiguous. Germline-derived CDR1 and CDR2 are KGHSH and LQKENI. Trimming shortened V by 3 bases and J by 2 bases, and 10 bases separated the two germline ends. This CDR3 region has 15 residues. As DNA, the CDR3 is TGTGCCAGCTCACCCAGAACTAATACTAATGAAAAACTGTTTTTT. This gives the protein CASSPRTNTNEKLFF. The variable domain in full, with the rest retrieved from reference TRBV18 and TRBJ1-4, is NAGVMQNPRHLVRRRGQEARLRCSPMKGHSHVYWYRQLPEEGLKFMVYLQKENIIDESGMPKERFSAEFPKEGPSILRIQQVVRGDSAAYFCASSPRTNTNEKLFFGSGTQLSVL.

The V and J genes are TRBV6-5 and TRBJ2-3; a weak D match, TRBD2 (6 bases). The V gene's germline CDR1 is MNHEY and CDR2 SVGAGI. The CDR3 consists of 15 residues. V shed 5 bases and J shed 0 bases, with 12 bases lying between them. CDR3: CASSIAEGSTDTQYF. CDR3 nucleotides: TGTGCCAGCAGTATTGCGGAGGGTAGCACAGATACGCAGTATTTT.

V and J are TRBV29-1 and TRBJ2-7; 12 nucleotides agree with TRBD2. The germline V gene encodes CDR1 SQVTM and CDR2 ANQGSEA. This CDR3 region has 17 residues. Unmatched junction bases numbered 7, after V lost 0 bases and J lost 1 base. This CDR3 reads CSVEDQGLAGLSYEQYF. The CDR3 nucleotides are TGCAGCGTTGAAGATCAGGGACTAGCGGGCCTTTCCTACGAGCAGTACTTC.

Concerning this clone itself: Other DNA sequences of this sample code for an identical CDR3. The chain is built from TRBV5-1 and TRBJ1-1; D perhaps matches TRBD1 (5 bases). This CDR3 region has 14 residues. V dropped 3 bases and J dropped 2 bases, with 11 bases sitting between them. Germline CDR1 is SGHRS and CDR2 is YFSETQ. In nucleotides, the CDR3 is TGCGCCAGCAGCTCTGGCGGGGGAAACACTGAAGCTTTCTTT. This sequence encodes CASSSGGGNTEAFF.

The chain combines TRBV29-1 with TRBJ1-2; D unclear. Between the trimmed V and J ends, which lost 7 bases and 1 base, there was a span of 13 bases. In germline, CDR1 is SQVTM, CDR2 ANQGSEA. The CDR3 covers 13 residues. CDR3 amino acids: CSASDGLNYGYTF. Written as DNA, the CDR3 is TGCAGCGCCTCCGACGGACTTAACTATGGCTACACCTTC.

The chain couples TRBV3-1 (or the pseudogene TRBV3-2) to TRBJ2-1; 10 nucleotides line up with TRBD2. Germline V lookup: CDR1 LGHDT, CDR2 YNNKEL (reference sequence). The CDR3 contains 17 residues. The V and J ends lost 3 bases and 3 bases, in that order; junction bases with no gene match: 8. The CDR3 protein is CASSQLSSGRVYNEQFF. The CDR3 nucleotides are TGTGCCAGCAGCCAGTTGTCTAGCGGGAGAGTCTACAATGAGCAGTTCTTC.

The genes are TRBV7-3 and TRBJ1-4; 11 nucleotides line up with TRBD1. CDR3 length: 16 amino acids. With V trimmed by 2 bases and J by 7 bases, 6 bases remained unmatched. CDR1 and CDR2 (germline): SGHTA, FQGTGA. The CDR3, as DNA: TGTGCCAGCAGCTTAGCGGGGACAGGGGGAGGTGAAAAACTGTTTTTT. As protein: CASSLAGTGGGEKLFF.